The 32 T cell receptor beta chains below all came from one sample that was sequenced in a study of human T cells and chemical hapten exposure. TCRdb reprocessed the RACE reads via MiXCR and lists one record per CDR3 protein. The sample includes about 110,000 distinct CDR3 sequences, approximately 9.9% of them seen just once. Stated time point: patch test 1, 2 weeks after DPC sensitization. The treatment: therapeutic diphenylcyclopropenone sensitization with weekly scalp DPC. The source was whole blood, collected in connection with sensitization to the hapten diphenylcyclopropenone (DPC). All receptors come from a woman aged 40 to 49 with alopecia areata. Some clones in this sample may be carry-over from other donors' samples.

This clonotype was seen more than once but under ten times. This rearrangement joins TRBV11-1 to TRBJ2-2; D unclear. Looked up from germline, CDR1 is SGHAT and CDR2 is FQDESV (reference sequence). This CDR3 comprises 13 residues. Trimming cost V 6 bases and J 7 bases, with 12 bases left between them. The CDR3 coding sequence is TGTGCCAGCAGTCCCAGTCGGAACGGGGAGCTGTTTTTT. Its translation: CASSPSRNGELFF.

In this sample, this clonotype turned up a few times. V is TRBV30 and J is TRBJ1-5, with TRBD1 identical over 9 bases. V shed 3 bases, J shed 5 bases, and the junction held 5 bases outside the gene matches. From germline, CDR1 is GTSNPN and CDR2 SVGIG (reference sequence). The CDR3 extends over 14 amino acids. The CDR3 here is CAWSTGQGYQPQHF. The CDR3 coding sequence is TGTGCCTGGAGCACGGGACAGGGTTATCAGCCCCAGCATTTT.

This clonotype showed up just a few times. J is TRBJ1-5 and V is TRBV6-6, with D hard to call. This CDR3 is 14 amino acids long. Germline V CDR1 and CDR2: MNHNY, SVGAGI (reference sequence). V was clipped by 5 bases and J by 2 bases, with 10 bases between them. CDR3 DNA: TGTGCCAGCAGTGGAGGGATGGGCAATCAGCCCCAGCATTTT. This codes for CASSGGMGNQPQHF.

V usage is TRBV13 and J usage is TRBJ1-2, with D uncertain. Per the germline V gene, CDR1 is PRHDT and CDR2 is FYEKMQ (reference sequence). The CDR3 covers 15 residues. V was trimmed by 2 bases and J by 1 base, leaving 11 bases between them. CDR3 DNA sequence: TGTGCCAGCAGCTTATCCGGCAGCCGTAACTATGGCTACACCTTC. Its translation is CASSLSGSRNYGYTF.

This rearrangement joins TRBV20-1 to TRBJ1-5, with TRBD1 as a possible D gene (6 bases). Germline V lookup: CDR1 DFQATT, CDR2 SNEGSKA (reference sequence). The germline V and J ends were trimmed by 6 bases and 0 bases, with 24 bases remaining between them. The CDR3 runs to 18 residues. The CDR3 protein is CSARPAGAARYSNQPQHF. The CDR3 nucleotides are TGCAGTGCCCGCCCCGCAGGGGCGGCACGTTATAGCAATCAGCCCCAGCATTTT.

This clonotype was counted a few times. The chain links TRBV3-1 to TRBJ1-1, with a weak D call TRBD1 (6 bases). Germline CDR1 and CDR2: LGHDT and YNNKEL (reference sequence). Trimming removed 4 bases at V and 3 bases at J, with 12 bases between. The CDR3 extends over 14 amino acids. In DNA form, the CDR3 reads TGTGCCAGCAGCCCATGGGGGGCTGACACTGAAGCTTTCTTT. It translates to CASSPWGADTEAFF.

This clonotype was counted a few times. The CDR3 reads CASSAQGATNVLTF. In DNA, the CDR3 is TGTGCCAGCAGCGCACAGGGGGCGACCAACGTCCTGACTTTC. J is TRBJ2-6 and V is TRBV9; 9 bases line up with TRBD1. Germline CDR1 is SGDLS and CDR2 is YYNGEE. This CDR3 is built from 14 residues. V dropped 3 bases and J dropped 8; count of bases not matched to a gene: 3.

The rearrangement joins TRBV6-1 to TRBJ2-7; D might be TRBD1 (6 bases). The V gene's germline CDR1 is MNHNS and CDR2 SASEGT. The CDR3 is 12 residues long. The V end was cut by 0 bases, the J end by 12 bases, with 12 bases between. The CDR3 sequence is CASSEAATGLYF. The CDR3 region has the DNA TGTGCCAGCAGTGAAGCCGCGACAGGCCTGTACTTC.

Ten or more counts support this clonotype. The CDR3 sequence is CASRGEEGARTEAFF. The CDR3 DNA reads TGTGCCAGCAGGGGAGAGGAGGGGGCGCGGACTGAAGCTTTCTTT. The chain is built from TRBV9 and TRBJ1-1; 7 nucleotides match TRBD1. The junction had 12 bases not matched to a gene; V was cut back by 5 bases and J by 5 bases. The CDR3 spans 15 residues. Germline V lookup: CDR1 SGDLS, CDR2 YYNGEE.

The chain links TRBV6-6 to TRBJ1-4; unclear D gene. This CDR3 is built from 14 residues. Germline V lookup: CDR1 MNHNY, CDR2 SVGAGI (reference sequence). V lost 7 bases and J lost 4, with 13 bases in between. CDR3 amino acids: CASTSAQSNEKLFF. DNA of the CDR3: TGTGCCAGCACAAGCGCCCAGAGTAATGAAAAACTGTTTTTT.

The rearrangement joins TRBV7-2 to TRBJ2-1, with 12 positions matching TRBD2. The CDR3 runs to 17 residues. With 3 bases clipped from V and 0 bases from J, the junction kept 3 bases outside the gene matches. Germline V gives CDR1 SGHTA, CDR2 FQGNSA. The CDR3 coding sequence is TGTGCCAGCAGCTTGGGACTAGCGGGCCCCTCCTACAATGAGCAGTTCTTC. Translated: CASSLGLAGPSYNEQFF. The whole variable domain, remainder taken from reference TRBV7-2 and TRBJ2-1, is GAGVSQSPSNKVTEKGKDVELRCDPISGHTALYWYRQSLGQGLEFLIYFQGNSAPDKSGLPSDRFSAERTGGSVSTLTIQRTQQEDSAVYLCASSLGLAGPSYNEQFFGPGTRLTVL.

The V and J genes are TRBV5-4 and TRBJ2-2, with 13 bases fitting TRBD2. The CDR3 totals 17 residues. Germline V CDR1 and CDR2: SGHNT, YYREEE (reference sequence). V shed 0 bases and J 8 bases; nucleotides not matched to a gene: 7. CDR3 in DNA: TGTGCCAGCAGCTTGGCCCGGACTAGCGGGGGATTAGGGGAGCTGTTTTTT. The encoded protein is CASSLARTSGGLGELFF. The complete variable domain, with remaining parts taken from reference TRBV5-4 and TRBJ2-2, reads ETGVTQSPTHLIKTRGQQVTLRCSSQSGHNTVSWYQQALGQGPQFIFQYYREEENGRGNFPPRFSGLQFPNYSSELNVNALELDDSALYLCASSLARTSGGLGELFFGEGSRLTVL.

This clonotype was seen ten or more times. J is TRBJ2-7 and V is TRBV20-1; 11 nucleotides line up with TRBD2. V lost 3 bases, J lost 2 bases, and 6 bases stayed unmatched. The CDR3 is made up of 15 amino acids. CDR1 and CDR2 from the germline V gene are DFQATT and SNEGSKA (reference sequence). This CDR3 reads CSASLGTSGAYEQYF. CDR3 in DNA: TGCAGTGCTAGTCTCGGGACTAGCGGTGCCTACGAGCAGTACTTC.

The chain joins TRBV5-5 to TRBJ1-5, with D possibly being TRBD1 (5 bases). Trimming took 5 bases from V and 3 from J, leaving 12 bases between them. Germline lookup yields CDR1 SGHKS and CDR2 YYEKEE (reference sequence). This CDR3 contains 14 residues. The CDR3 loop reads CASSSPDNNQPQHF. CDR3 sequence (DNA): TGTGCCAGCAGTTCCCCGGACAACAATCAGCCCCAGCATTTT.

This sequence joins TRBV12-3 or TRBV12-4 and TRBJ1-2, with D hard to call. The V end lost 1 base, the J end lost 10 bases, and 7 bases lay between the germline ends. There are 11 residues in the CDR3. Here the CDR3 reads CASSLGSDYTF. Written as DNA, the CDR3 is TGTGCCAGCAGTTTAGGGTCCGACTACACCTTC.

The CDR3 coding sequence is TGTGCCAGCAGTTTACGGGTCCGGACCACTGAAGCTTTCTTT. Residues: CASSLRVRTTEAFF. This rearrangement joins TRBV28 to TRBJ1-1; no definite D call. Trimming removed 2 bases at V and 4 bases at J, with 11 bases between. The CDR3 sequence is 14 residues long. Germline V gives CDR1 MDHEN, CDR2 SYDVKM.

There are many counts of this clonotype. CDR3 region: CASSSSLGLQPQHF. DNA of the CDR3: TGTGCCAGCAGCTCATCCCTGGGGCTTCAGCCCCAGCATTTT. V and J are TRBV7-9 and TRBJ1-5; a weak D match, TRBD1 (5 bases). There are 14 residues in the CDR3. Germline CDR1 SEHNR, CDR2 FQNEAQ (reference sequence). V gave up 4 bases and J gave up 6 bases, with 13 bases separating them.

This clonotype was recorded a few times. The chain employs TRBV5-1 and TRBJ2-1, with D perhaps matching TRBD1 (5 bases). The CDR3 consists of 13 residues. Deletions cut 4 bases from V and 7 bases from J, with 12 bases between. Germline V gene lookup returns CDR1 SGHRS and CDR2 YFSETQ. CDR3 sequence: CASSPSKGNEQFF. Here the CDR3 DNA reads TGCGCCAGCAGCCCATCCAAGGGGAATGAGCAGTTCTTC.

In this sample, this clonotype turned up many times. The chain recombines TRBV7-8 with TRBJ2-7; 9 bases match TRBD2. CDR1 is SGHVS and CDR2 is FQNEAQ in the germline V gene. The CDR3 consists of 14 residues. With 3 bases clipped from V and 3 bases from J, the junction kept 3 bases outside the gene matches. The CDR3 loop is CASSFSGRDYEQYF. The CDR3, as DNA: TGTGCCAGCAGCTTTAGCGGGAGAGACTACGAGCAGTACTTC.

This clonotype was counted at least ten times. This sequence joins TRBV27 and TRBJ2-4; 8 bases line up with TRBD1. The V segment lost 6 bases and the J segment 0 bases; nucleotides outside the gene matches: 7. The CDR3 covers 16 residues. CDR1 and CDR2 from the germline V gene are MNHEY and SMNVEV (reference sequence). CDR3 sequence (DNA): TGTGCCAGCAGGGGCGGACAGGGTTTAGCCAAAAACATTCAGTACTTC. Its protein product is CASRGGQGLAKNIQYF.

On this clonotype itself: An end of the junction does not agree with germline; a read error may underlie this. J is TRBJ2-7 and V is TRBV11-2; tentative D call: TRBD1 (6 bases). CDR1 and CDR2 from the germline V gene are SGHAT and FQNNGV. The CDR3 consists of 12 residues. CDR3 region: CGSSLSRGEQYF. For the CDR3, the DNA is TGTGGCAGCAGCTTATCCAGGGGCGAGCAGTACTTC.

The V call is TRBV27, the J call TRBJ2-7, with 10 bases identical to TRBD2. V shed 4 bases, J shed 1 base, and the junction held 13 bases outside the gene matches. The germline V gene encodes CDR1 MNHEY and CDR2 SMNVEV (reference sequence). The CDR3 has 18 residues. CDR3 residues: CASSSRPGLAIASYEQYF. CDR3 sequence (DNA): TGTGCCAGCAGTTCCCGACCGGGACTAGCGATCGCTTCCTACGAGCAGTACTTC.

The CDR3 spells CSVETNYGYTF. CDR3 DNA: TGCAGCGTTGAGACCAACTATGGCTACACCTTC. The chain uses TRBV29-1 and TRBJ1-2, with D unresolved. The germline CDR1 and CDR2 sequences are SQVTM and ANQGSEA. CDR3 length equals 11 residues. V was pared by 3 bases and J by 2 bases, with 4 bases between.

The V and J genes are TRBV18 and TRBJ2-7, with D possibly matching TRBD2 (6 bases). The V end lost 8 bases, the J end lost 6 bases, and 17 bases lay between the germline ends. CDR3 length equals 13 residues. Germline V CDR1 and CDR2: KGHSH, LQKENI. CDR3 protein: CASALEGGGEQYF. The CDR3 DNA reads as TGTGCCAGCGCCCTCGAGGGAGGCGGCGAGCAGTACTTC.

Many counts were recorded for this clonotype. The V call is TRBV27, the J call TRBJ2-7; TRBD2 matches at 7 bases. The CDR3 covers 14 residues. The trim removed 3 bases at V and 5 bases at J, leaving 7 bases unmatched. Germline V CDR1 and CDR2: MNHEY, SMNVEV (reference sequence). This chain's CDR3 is CASSFGGSIHEQYF. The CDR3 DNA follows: TGTGCCAGCAGTTTTGGCGGGAGTATCCACGAGCAGTACTTC.

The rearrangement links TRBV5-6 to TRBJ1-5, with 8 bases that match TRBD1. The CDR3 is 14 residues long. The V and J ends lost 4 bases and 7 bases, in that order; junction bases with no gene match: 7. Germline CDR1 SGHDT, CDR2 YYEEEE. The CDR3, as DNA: TGTGCCAGCAGCATCGGACAGGGCAGCCAGCCCCAGCATTTT. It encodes CASSIGQGSQPQHF.

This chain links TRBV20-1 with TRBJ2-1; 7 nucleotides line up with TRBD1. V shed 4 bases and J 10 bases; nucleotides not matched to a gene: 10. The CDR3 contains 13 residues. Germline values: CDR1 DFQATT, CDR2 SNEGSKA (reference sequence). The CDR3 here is CSAKRNDRVEQFF. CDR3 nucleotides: TGCAGTGCTAAAAGGAATGACAGGGTAGAGCAGTTCTTC.

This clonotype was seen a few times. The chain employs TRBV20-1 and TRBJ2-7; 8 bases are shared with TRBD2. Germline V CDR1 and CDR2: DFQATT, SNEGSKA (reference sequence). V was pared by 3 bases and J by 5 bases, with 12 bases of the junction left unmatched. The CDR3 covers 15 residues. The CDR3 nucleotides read TGCAGTGCTAGCCAGCTAGCGGCGGGAGGCAACGAGCAGTACTTC. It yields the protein CSASQLAAGGNEQYF.

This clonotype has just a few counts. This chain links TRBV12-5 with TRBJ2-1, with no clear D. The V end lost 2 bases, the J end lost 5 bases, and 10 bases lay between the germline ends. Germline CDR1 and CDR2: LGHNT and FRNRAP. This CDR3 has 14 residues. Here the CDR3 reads CASGLNTGHNEQFF. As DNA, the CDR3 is TGTGCTAGTGGTTTGAACACTGGCCACAATGAGCAGTTCTTC.

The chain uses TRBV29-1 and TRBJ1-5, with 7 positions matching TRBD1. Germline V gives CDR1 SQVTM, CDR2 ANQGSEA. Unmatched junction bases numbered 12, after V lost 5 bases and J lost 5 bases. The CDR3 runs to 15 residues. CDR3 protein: CSVIETGLSDQPQHF. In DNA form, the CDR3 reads TGCAGCGTTATAGAGACAGGGCTGTCGGATCAGCCCCAGCATTTT.

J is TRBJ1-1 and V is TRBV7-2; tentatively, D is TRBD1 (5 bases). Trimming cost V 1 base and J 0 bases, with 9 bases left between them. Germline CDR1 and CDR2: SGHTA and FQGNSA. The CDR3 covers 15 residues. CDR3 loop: CASSLVAGLNTEAFF. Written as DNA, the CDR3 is TGTGCCAGCAGCTTAGTCGCGGGGCTGAACACTGAAGCTTTCTTT. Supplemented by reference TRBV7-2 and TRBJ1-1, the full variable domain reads GAGVSQSPSNKVTEKGKDVELRCDPISGHTALYWYRQSLGQGLEFLIYFQGNSAPDKSGLPSDRFSAERTGGSVSTLTIQRTQQEDSAVYLCASSLVAGLNTEAFFGQGTRLTVV.

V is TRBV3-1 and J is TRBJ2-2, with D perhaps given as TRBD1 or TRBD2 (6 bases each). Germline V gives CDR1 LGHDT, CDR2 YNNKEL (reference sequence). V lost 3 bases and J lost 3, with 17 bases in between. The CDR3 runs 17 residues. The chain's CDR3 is CASSHGGRGMDTGELFF. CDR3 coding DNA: TGTGCCAGCAGCCATGGGGGGCGGGGCATGGACACCGGGGAGCTGTTTTTT.